The TCR beta chain under discussion was sequenced for a study of T cell responses to AZD1222 COVID-19 vaccine. The protocol was immunoSEQ multiplex PCR, while the TCRdb copy is restricted to in-frame clones and leaves out a portion. In the table there are roughly 150,000 clones, roughly 82% of which are singletons. The CDR3 loop spans 12 amino acids. Per the germline V gene, CDR1 is MNHEY and CDR2 is SVGAGI. The V and J ends lost 6 bases and 6 bases, in that order; junction bases with no gene match: 1. The rearrangement joins TRBV6-5 to TRBJ2-3, with 9 bases matching TRBD2. The origin of this receptor is an adult in good health. The sequenced sample was peripheral blood, obtained on day 0 of AZD1222 vaccination. The CDR3 DNA is TGTGCCAGCAGGGCGGGGGGGGATACGCAGTATTTT. It codes for CASRAGGDTQYF.